This T cell receptor beta chain emerged from a study of human T cells and chemical hapten exposure. TCRdb re-called the RACE reads through MiXCR, storing one row per CDR3 protein. Of nearly 350,000 distinct CDR3 sequences in the sample, under 8% were seen once. This CDR3 contains 16 residues. V was pared by 4 bases and J by 4 bases, with 7 bases of the junction left unmatched. On this clonotype itself: Its matching antigen is unknown.

Specified time point: patch test 1, 2 weeks after DPC sensitization. Treatment described: therapeutic diphenylcyclopropenone sensitization with weekly scalp DPC. Whole-study results and caveats: Significantly more large CDR3 similarity clusters arose among expanded TCRs than among controls.

V gene TRBV12-3 or TRBV12-4 combines with J gene TRBJ2-3, with 11 positions matching TRBD2. This TCR came from a woman aged 18 to 35 with alopecia areata. Some clones in this sample may be carry-over from other donors' samples. Specimen: whole blood, collected in connection with sensitization to the hapten diphenylcyclopropenone (DPC). CDR3 nucleotides: TGTGCCAGCAGTTCCTCGACTAGCGGGGAACCAGATACGCAGTATTTT. It specifies CASSSSTSGEPDTQYF.